This record looks at one T cell receptor beta chain sequence and its context. The antigen it recognizes is unknown. No quality values exist for individual bases; no much larger clone is one base distant. The sample belongs to a study of Ad26.COV2.S vaccination and SARS-CoV-2 variants (dated by TCRdb to the early 2020s). At the level of the whole study: Vaccine-arm donors were drawn from COV1001, a multicentre, randomized, double-blind, placebo-controlled phase I-IIa trial of Ad26.COV2.S in healthy adults. Ad26.COV2.S was administered intramuscularly at a dose of 5x10^10 or 1x10^11 viral particles, either as one shot or as two shots given 56 days apart. Sequencing of the TCRbeta repertoire served to evaluate the specificity and breadth of SARS-CoV-2-reactive T cell receptors following Ad26.COV2.S vaccination. A total of approximately 30 samples were included in the TCR-sequenced set, comprising around 19 Ad26.COV2.S vaccine recipients, 5 placebo recipients and 8 SARS-CoV-2 convalescent individuals. Participants in the trial were split at random into five groups of five each, receiving low-dose or high-dose Ad26.COV2.S once or twice, or else placebo on both occasions. Blinding of investigators to trial group allocation was maintained during experiments and outcome assessment.

The immunoSEQ Assay was used to sequence TCRbeta CDR3 regions. After extraction, genomic DNA underwent amplification by bias-controlled multiplex PCR, followed by high-throughput sequencing. Per the original workflow: To quantify the absolute abundance of every unique TCRbeta CDR3 region, sequences were collapsed and filtered. Usable DNA was measured by amplifying reference genes present in all nucleated cells, and TCRbeta template counts were normalized to that usable DNA to estimate T cell fraction. Repertoire TCRs were annotated as SARS-CoV-2-specific by exact matching of V gene, CDR3 amino acid sequence and J gene to a known reactive TCR set. MIRA supplied the reference SARS-CoV-2 TCR set, which was filtered for enrichment in COVID-19-positive ImmuneCODE repertoires so that public or cross-reactive TCRs were removed. Based on the MIRA antigens, annotated TCRs were further analysed at the level of specific ORF or position within ORF. Breadth was defined as annotated unique rearrangements over total unique productive rearrangements; depth was the summed frequency of those rearrangements. TCR breadth was compared between groups using two-sided Wilcoxon rank-sum tests. TCRdb provides this immuneACCESS table in a form limited to in-frame rearrangements. Some clones are lacking; in checked studies, under half of them reflect an unresolved V gene, and why the rest are absent is not known. V and J calls and clone size are copied from that table; D and trimming were computed from the DNA. The sample table contains more than 350,000 clones; only one count was recorded for 75% to 95% of them. 12% of the sample rests with the top ten.

The treatment or condition label of this sample denotes: approximately 18 received Ad26.COV2.S at low or high dose, single or two shots; 5 received placebo; per-sample allocation not given. Repertoires of vaccine and placebo recipients were sequenced from samples taken on day 63 after the first injection. Between 29 July and 7 August 2020, Cohort 1b enrolled some 25 adults aged 18-55 years at one site in Boston, USA. As a vaccine, Ad26.COV2.S was a replication-incompetent adenovirus type 26 vector that expressed a prefusion-stabilized SARS-CoV-2 spike protein derived from the original Wuhan strain. The CDR3 starts with the cysteine, ends with the phenylalanine, and has 13 residues. Solely the CDR3 DNA is kept, with 39 bases framed from the first base. The germline V gene (reference sequence) specifies LGHDT as CDR1 and YNNKEL as CDR2. V sheds 2 bases and J sheds 8 bases, leaving 10 bases between their ends.

The full study reports these points: Comparable non-spike TCR breadth was observed between vaccine and placebo recipients, consistent with only spike being contained in the vaccine. Substantial breadth of spike-specific CD8+ and CD4+ T cell responses was reported after vaccination. The study was not powered for comparison of responses between vaccine doses or regimens. Compared with placebo recipients, Ad26.COV2.S recipients showed higher spike-specific TCR breadth (P = 0.0014). The authors noted that total T cell responses may have been underestimated by the TCR breadth and depth analyses.

Source: peripheral blood, taken in a trial of Ad26.COV2.S vaccine versus placebo. The rearranged segments are TRBV3-1 (or the pseudogene TRBV3-2) and TRBJ2-1; a confident D gene designation cannot be given. The receptor comes from a person aged 18 to 65 who received the Ad26.COV2.S COVID-19 vaccine or a placebo. The CDR3 in this case is CASSQTRTDEQFF. The DNA sequence follows: TGTGCCAGCAGCCAAACCAGGACGGATGAGCAGTTCTTC.